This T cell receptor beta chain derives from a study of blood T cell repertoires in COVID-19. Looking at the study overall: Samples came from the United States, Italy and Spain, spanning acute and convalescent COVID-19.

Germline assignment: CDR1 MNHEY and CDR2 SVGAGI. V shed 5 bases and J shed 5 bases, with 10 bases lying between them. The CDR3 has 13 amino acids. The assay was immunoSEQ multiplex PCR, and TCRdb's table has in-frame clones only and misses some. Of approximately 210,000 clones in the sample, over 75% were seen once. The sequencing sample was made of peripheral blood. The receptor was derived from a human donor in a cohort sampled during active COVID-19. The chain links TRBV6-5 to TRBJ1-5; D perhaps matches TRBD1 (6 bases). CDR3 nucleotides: TGTGCCAGCAGTCCGGGACACGATCAGCCCCAGCATTTT. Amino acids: CASSPGHDQPQHF.